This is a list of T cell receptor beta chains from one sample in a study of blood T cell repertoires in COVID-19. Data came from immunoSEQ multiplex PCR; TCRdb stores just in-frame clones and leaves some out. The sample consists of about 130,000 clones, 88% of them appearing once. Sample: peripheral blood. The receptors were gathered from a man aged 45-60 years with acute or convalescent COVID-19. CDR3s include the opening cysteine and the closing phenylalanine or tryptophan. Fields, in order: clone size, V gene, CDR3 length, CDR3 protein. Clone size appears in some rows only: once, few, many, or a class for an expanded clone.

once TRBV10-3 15 CAISDGTGDRQPQHF
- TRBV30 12 CARRDRDGTQYF
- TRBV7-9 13 CASSLARTGELFF
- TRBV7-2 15 CASSPQGSSGNTIYF
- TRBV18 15 CASSPGGLTSQPQHF
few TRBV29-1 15 CSVEIGGALNTEAFF
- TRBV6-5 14 CASSYSMGVYEQYF
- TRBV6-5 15 CASSYASESYNEQFF
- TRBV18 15 CASSPSALTPREQYF
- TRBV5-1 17 CASSRRTSGITYNEQFF
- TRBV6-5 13 CASMRAGYTEAFF
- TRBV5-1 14 CASSLGQGEEKLFF
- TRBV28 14 CASSLLVWSTEAFF
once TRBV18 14 CASSPGQFSYEQYF
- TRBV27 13 CASARRGQQPQHF
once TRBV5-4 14 CASSLVAGNTEAFF
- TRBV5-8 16 CASNPLLGAYGTEAFF
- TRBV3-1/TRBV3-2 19 CASSRSLSGTGQGHSPLHF
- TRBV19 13 CASSIDRDQPQHF
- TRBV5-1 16 CASSLSPSGSYNEQFF
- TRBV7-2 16 CASSLGGTGLNTEAFF
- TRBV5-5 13 CASSFQGVYGYTF
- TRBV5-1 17 CASSVGTSGGVTDTQYF
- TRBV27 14 CASSSDRNIPPQHF
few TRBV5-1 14 CASSLQVYNSPLHF
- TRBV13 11 CASSLTGAAFF
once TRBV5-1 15 CASSFRASSTDTQYF
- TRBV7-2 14 CASSTRGTFFGYTF
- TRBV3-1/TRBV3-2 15 CASSAGAGVGKTQYF
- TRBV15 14 CATRRDRGLYEQYF
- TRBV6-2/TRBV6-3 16 CASSYVFQGVYSPLHF
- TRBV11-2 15 CASSRGGGRGETQYF
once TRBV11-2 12 CASSLRQRGYTF
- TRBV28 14 CASIRDRGSGGYTF
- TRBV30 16 CAWRLTGGAPNYGYTF
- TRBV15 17 CATSRDPKREGYNEQFF
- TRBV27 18 CASSSYPGLAHSTDTQYF